This is a list of T cell receptor beta chains from one sample in a study of OX40 agonist ivuxolimab in advanced cancers. Method: immunoSEQ multiplex PCR; TCRdb's copy keeps in-frame clones and lacks some. The table shows 50,000 to 70,000 clones, with about 81% occurring only once. The material was CD4+ or CD8+ T cells sorted from blood, obtained in a trial of the OX40 agonist ivuxolimab. All receptors come from an adult with an advanced solid tumor such as melanoma, head and neck, liver or kidney cancer. CDR3s include the opening cysteine and the closing phenylalanine or tryptophan. A D gene is named only where the DNA matches it firmly. Clone size appears in some rows only: once, few, many, or a class for an expanded clone.

CASSPLSGSIDGYTF | TGTGCCAGCAGCCCCCTCTCGGGGAGTATCGATGGCTACACCTTC | TRBV7-2 | 15 | NA | NA | TRBJ1-2
CASSRDRVGYEQYF | TGTGCCAGCAGTCGGGACAGGGTGGGGTACGAGCAGTACTTC | TRBV6-6 | 14 | NA | TRBD1 | TRBJ2-7
CASSLLTSSYEQYF | TGCGCCAGCAGCTTGTTGACAAGTTCCTACGAGCAGTACTTC | TRBV5-1 | 14 | NA | NA | TRBJ2-7
CASSQGDYEQYF | TGTGCCAGCAGTCAGGGGGACTACGAGCAGTACTTC | TRBV28 | 12 | few | TRBD1 | TRBJ2-7
CASSSDRVNGELFF | TGCGCCAGCAGTTCCGACAGGGTGAACGGGGAGCTGTTTTTT | TRBV5-1 | 14 | NA | TRBD1 | TRBJ2-2
CASGAEWGDTQYF | TGTGCCAGCGGGGCGGAGTGGGGAGATACGCAGTATTTT | TRBV6-4 | 13 | NA | NA | TRBJ2-3
CASSRTDSTYEQYF | TGTGCCAGCAGCAGAACGGACAGTACCTACGAGCAGTACTTC | TRBV7-6 | 14 | NA | NA | TRBJ2-7
CASSPEGSGNELFF | TGTGCCAGCAGCCCGGAGGGGTCAGGGAATGAGCTGTTTTTT | TRBV7-8 | 14 | NA | NA | TRBJ2-2
CASSIGTEQYF | TGTGCCAGTAGTATTGGTACTGAGCAGTATTTT | TRBV19 | 11 | NA | NA | TRBJ2-3
CASSLGTGGVGEKLFF | TGTGCCAGCAGCTTGGGGACAGGGGGCGTGGGAGAAAAACTGTTTTTT | TRBV11-2 | 16 | NA | TRBD1 | TRBJ1-4
CASSLIGIGELFF | TGTGCCAGCAGCTTGATAGGGATCGGGGAGCTGTTTTTT | TRBV5-6 | 13 | medium-sized | NA | TRBJ2-2
CAWSPSGGLNTEAFF | TGTGCCTGGAGCCCATCCGGAGGGTTAAACACTGAAGCTTTCTTT | TRBV30 | 15 | once | NA | TRBJ1-1
CASSPQLAGVSSGELFF | TGTGCCAGCAGTCCACAACTAGCGGGGGTATCGTCCGGGGAGCTGTTTTTT | TRBV27 | 17 | NA | TRBD2 | TRBJ2-2
CASSYLGTGNLYGYTF | TGTGCCAGCAGTTACTTAGGGACAGGGAATCTCTATGGCTACACCTTC | TRBV6-5 | 16 | NA | TRBD1 | TRBJ1-2
CASSSSTYEQYF | TGTGCCAGCAGCTCCTCAACCTACGAGCAGTACTTC | TRBV5-4 | 12 | once | NA | TRBJ2-7
CASSRTRQAYEQYF | TGTGCCAGCAGTCGGACGAGACAGGCCTACGAGCAGTACTTC | TRBV6-5 | 14 | few | NA | TRBJ2-7
CASSSLMGSYEQYF | TGTGCCAGCAGCTCCCTGATGGGATCCTACGAGCAGTACTTC | TRBV5-6 | 14 | NA | NA | TRBJ2-7
CASRTGETQYF | TGTGCCAGCCGGACAGGGGAGACCCAGTACTTC | TRBV18 | 11 | once | TRBD1 | TRBJ2-5
CASSLVGPTDTQYF | TGTGCCAGCAGCTTAGTAGGGCCCACAGATACGCAGTATTTT | TRBV7-9 | 14 | NA | NA | TRBJ2-3
CASSGGREKLFF | TGTGCCAGCAGCGGGGGGAGGGAAAAACTGTTTTTT | TRBV28 | 12 | NA | NA | TRBJ1-4
CASSGVAGGGETQYF | TGTGCCAGCAGCGGCGTAGCGGGAGGGGGGGAGACCCAGTACTTC | TRBV5-4 | 15 | NA | TRBD2 | TRBJ2-5
CASRSGLALDTQYF | TGTGCCAGCAGATCGGGACTAGCGTTAGATACGCAGTATTTT | TRBV7-3 | 14 | NA | TRBD2 | TRBJ2-3
CASSSRDSPGELFF | TGTGCCAGTAGTTCCCGGGACTCTCCCGGGGAGCTGTTTTTT | TRBV19 | 14 | NA | NA | TRBJ2-2
CASSPYRGGLPQHF | TGTGCCAGCAGTCCCTACAGGGGGGGACTGCCCCAGCATTTT | TRBV27 | 14 | NA | TRBD1 | TRBJ1-5
CATREVYEQYF | TGTGCCACCCGAGAAGTCTACGAGCAGTACTTC | TRBV25-1 | 11 | NA | NA | TRBJ2-7
CASRALAGSSYNEQFF | TGTGCCAGCAGGGCACTAGCGGGGAGCTCCTACAATGAGCAGTTCTTC | TRBV2 | 16 | NA | TRBD2 | TRBJ2-1
CASSGQLANYGYTF | TGTGCCAGCAGCGGACAGCTAGCTAACTATGGCTACACCTTC | TRBV5-4 | 14 | NA | NA | TRBJ1-2
CASSPSFGANTEAFF | TGTGCCAGCAGCCCTTCATTCGGGGCGAACACTGAAGCTTTCTTT | TRBV11-2 | 15 | once | NA | TRBJ1-1
CASSQDNTRNTGELFF | TGTGCCAGCAGCCAGGACAACACACGAAACACCGGGGAGCTGTTTTTT | TRBV4-2 | 16 | NA | NA | TRBJ2-2
CASSSGGYEQYF | TGTGCCAGCAGCTCAGGGGGTTACGAGCAGTACTTC | TRBV5-5 | 12 | NA | TRBD1 | TRBJ2-7
CAWGQGANTGELFF | TGTGCCTGGGGACAGGGGGCGAACACCGGGGAGCTGTTTTTT | TRBV30 | 14 | NA | TRBD1 | TRBJ2-2
CASSESGTGSGELFF | TGCGCCAGCAGTGAGTCGGGGACAGGATCCGGGGAGCTGTTTTTT | TRBV10-1 | 15 | few | TRBD1 | TRBJ2-2
CASSLGWQNIQYF | TGTGCCAGCAGTTTAGGTTGGCAAAACATTCAGTACTTC | TRBV28 | 13 | NA | NA | TRBJ2-4
CASSLSADSIKASPLHF | TGCGCCAGCAGCCTAAGTGCCGACAGCATTAAAGCTTCACCCCTCCACTTT | TRBV4-1 | 17 | NA | NA | TRBJ1-6
CASSLQRGGSDTQYF | TGTGCTAGCAGCCTACAGCGGGGGGGCAGCGATACGCAGTATTTT | TRBV7-7 | 15 | NA | TRBD2 | TRBJ2-3
CASRRESNTEAFF | TGCGCCAGCAGAAGAGAATCTAACACTGAAGCTTTCTTT | TRBV5-1 | 13 | NA | NA | TRBJ1-1
CASSLILGLGKETQYF | TGTGCCAGCAGCTTAATTCTCGGACTAGGGAAAGAGACCCAGTACTTC | TRBV5-6 | 16 | NA | TRBD2 | TRBJ2-5
CASSIIHEQYF | TGTGCCAGCTCTATAATACACGAGCAGTACTTC | TRBV6-5 | 11 | NA | NA | TRBJ2-7
CASSYPGSSLDGELFF | TGTGCCAGCAGCTATCCAGGGAGTTCGTTGGACGGGGAGCTGTTTTTT | TRBV5-4 | 16 | NA | NA | TRBJ2-2
CASSLALPSYNEQFF | TGTGCCAGCAGCTTAGCCCTTCCATCCTACAATGAGCAGTTCTTC | TRBV7-9 | 15 | NA | NA | TRBJ2-1
CASMRDRGLGTQYF | TGTGCCAGCATGAGGGACAGGGGTTTGGGTACGCAGTATTTT | TRBV2 | 14 | NA | TRBD1 | TRBJ2-3
CAWSETGNQPQHF | TGTGCCTGGAGTGAAACAGGGAATCAGCCCCAGCATTTT | TRBV30 | 13 | NA | NA | TRBJ1-5
CASSSSWQGRGYTF | TGTGCCAGCAGTTCCTCTTGGCAGGGACGTGGCTACACCTTC | TRBV6-5 | 14 | NA | NA | TRBJ1-2
CASSLIGTGKNEQYF | TGTGCCAGCAGTTTAATCGGGACAGGAAAAAACGAGCAGTACTTC | TRBV28 | 15 | NA | TRBD1 | TRBJ2-7
CASSVASGNYEQYF | TGTGCCAGCAGCGTAGCCTCCGGAAACTACGAGCAGTACTTC | TRBV9 | 14 | NA | NA | TRBJ2-7
CASSLWRASTQYF | TGTGCCAGCAGCTTATGGCGGGCTTCTACGCAGTATTTT | TRBV11-3 | 13 | NA | NA | TRBJ2-3